Shown below are 5 T cell receptor beta chains from a single sample sequenced in a study of identical twins. TCRdb reprocessed the 5' RACE reads via MiXCR and lists one record per CDR3 protein. The table lists 500,000 to 600,000 distinct CDR3 sequences, approximately 22% of them singletons. This same sample was also part of a study on T cells expressing NK-cell markers.

The sequenced material came from CD4+ T cells sorted from blood. Every receptor here comes from a woman aged 18 to 35 in good health.

A note on this clonotype: One junction end disagrees with the germline gene, perhaps due to a read error. This rearrangement joins TRBV6-5 to TRBJ2-1; either TRBD1 or TRBD2 may fit D (5 bases each). Germline values: CDR1 MNHEY, CDR2 SVGAGI. This CDR3 region has 15 residues. The CDR3 is CTSSYSGPTYNEQFF. In DNA, the CDR3 is TGTACCAGCAGTTACTCGGGGCCGACCTACAATGAGCAGTTCTTC.

This clonotype occurred many times. The chain has TRBV12-3 or TRBV12-4 and TRBJ1-5, with 8 bases aligning to TRBD1. V shed 5 bases, J shed 4 bases, and the junction held 7 bases outside the gene matches. The length of the CDR3 is 15 residues. This chain's CDR3 is CASSQRTGSNQPQHF. CDR3 coding DNA: TGTGCCAGCAGTCAACGGACAGGGTCTAATCAGCCCCAGCATTTT.

The CDR3 sequence: CASSPSRDRVFREQYF. For the CDR3, the DNA is TGTGCCAGCAGCCCCAGCCGGGACAGGGTTTTCCGCGAGCAGTACTTC. The chain is built from TRBV7-9 and TRBJ2-7; 9 bases are shared with TRBD1. The CDR3 length is 16 residues. The V gene end was trimmed by 5 bases and the J gene end by 6 bases; junction bases not matched to a gene: 14. Germline CDR1 is SEHNR and CDR2 is FQNEAQ (reference sequence).

The chain carries TRBV7-8 and TRBJ1-5; D is perhaps TRBD1 (6 bases). CDR1 is SGHVS, CDR2 FQNEAQ, per germline. Trimming removed 2 bases from V and 7 bases from J, with 9 bases in between. The CDR3 contains 13 residues. The DNA of the CDR3 is TGTGCCAGCAGCTTACCACAGGGCCAGCCCCAGCATTTT. Its protein is CASSLPQGQPQHF.

This clonotype was seen a handful of times. The chain has TRBV5-6 and TRBJ1-3; the D is unclear. The germline gives CDR1 SGHDT, CDR2 YYEEEE. The V and J ends lost 4 bases and 4 bases respectively, with 18 bases between them. There are 16 residues in the CDR3. CDR3 coding DNA: TGTGCCAGCAGCATAACCGGGATGCTGAAGGGAAACACCATATATTTT. Its protein product is CASSITGMLKGNTIYF.